The clone carrying this T cell receptor beta chain was seen a handful of times. Its antigen remains unknown. These data originate in a study of graft-versus-host responses after intestinal transplantation. Study context: The recipients all started with anti-thymocyte globulin induction and then took tacrolimus and steroids for 3 to 4 years. Study-wide results and limits: Early after transplant, HvG declines were associated with peak levels of circulating GvH clones. GvH clones appeared in recipient marrow, some first in ileum or blood.

Using immunoSEQ multiplex PCR, the repertoire was profiled, and TCRdb retains in-frame clones only, with some absent. The sample contains some 130,000 clones, 85% to 95% of which appear only once. This CDR3 is built from 13 residues. Germline values: CDR1 MDHEN, CDR2 SYDVKM. Trimming at V came to 8 bases and at J to 2 bases, leaving 2 bases not matched to a gene. The chain recombines TRBV28 with TRBJ1-4, with 7 bases aligning to TRBD1. This clonotype was obtained from a human donor who received an intestinal transplant. The specimen comprised unstimulated CD4+ T cells sorted from spleen or lymph node cells, sampled before intestinal transplant. The CDR3 is CASLGQTNEKLFF. CDR3 coding DNA: TGTGCCAGCCTGGGACAGACTAATGAAAAACTGTTTTTT.